One sample yielded the 26 T cell receptor beta chains listed below, sequenced in a study of Graves' ophthalmopathy and Graves' hyperthyroidism. Amplification of TCR beta CDR3 regions used RNA transcripts. First-round RT-PCR used HTBI primers; second-round multiplex PCR followed. In TCRdb, the multiplex PCR reads were re-called with MiXCR into one record per CDR3 protein. This table holds approximately 460,000 distinct CDR3 sequences, 14% found once. Specimen: blood. The receptor set was obtained from a woman in her twenties or thirties with Graves' ophthalmopathy.

Many counts were recorded for this clonotype. The CDR3 region has the DNA TGTGCCAGCAGTCCAGCCGGGACAGGGCACTACGAGCAGTACTTC. Amino acids: CASSPAGTGHYEQYF. The V call is TRBV28, the J call TRBJ2-7, with 9 nucleotides matching TRBD1. The CDR3 is made up of 15 amino acids. Germline V gene data show CDR1 as MDHEN and CDR2 as SYDVKM. V dropped 5 bases and J dropped 3; count of bases not matched to a gene: 8.

This clonotype was found many times. V is TRBV2 and J is TRBJ1-2, with D uncertain. The CDR3 covers 15 residues. Germline CDR1 and CDR2: SNHLY and FYNNEI. V lost 6 bases and J 7 bases, leaving 21 bases between the germline ends. CDR3 bases: TGTGCCAGCAGAAGAATCCAAGGCCTGAAGGGTGGCTACACCTTC. Translating gives CASRRIQGLKGGYTF.

This chain links TRBV30 with TRBJ2-7, with D possibly being TRBD1 or TRBD2 (5 bases each). This CDR3 has 15 residues. Germline V CDR1 and CDR2: GTSNPN, SVGIG (reference sequence). Trimming shortened V by 3 bases and J by 5 bases, and 20 bases separated the two germline ends. CDR3 in amino acids: CAWSAGGQGAHEQYF. The CDR3 DNA is TGTGCCTGGAGCGCCGGCGGGCAGGGTGCCCACGAGCAGTACTTC. The full variable domain, with the rest looked up from reference TRBV30 and TRBJ2-7, is SQTIHQWPATLVQPVGSPLSLECTVEGTSNPNLYWYRQAAGRGLQLLFYSVGIGQISSEVPQNLSASRPQDRQFILSSKKLLLSDSGFYLCAWSAGGQGAHEQYFGPGTRLTVT.

This clonotype was picked up a small number of times. This chain uses TRBV19 with TRBJ2-7, with 7 nucleotides matching TRBD1. This CDR3 is built from 15 residues. Per the germline V gene, CDR1 is LNHDA and CDR2 is SQIVND (reference sequence). J lost 4 bases, V lost 6 bases, and 12 bases had no gene match. The CDR3 nucleotides read TGTGCCAGTAGCCAACCGGGACAGACAAAATACGAGCAGTACTTC. Protein sequence: CASSQPGQTKYEQYF.

In its sample, this clonotype was seen a few times. Just one base apart from a much larger clone, this may be a read error. This sequence joins TRBV2 and TRBJ1-1; 8 bases match TRBD1. CDR1 and CDR2 (germline): SNHLY, FYNNEI. The CDR3 contains 14 residues. The CDR3 DNA is TGTGCCCGCAGGGGGCGGCTACTGAACACTGAAGCTTTCTTT. It specifies CARRGRLLNTEAFF.

Many counts were recorded for this clonotype. The chain is built from TRBV6-1 and TRBJ1-2, with 8 bases lining up with TRBD1. This CDR3 is 13 amino acids long. Germline values: CDR1 MNHNS, CDR2 SASEGT. The trim removed 6 bases at V and 8 bases at J, leaving 8 bases unmatched. CDR3 region: CASRATGGGGYTF. CDR3 sequence (DNA): TGTGCCAGCAGAGCAACAGGGGGAGGGGGCTACACCTTC.

The V call is TRBV30, the J call TRBJ2-5; possibly TRBD1 for D (6 bases). CDR1 is GTSNPN and CDR2 is SVGIG in the germline V gene (reference sequence). The CDR3 totals 15 residues. V was cut by 3 bases and J by 8 bases, with 22 bases left in between. Here the CDR3 reads CAWSPTGLLRDTQYF. The CDR3, as DNA: TGTGCCTGGAGCCCGACAGGCCTCCTCCGGGACACCCAGTACTTC.

This clonotype was recorded many times. The chain carries TRBV2 and TRBJ2-7; D is unresolved. Looked up from germline, CDR1 is SNHLY and CDR2 is FYNNEI. The CDR3 is made up of 12 amino acids. CDR3 protein: CASRQKAYEQYF. The CDR3 nucleotides are TGTGCTTCCCGGCAGAAGGCCTACGAGCAGTACTTC.

This clonotype was picked up many times. The chain employs TRBV27 and TRBJ1-1; D not resolved. The CDR3 runs 14 residues. V shed 6 bases and J shed 5 bases, with 16 bases lying between them. Germline CDR1 and CDR2: MNHEY and SMNVEV (reference sequence). CDR3 amino acids: CASSPWAGTTEAFF. For the CDR3, the DNA is TGTGCCAGCAGCCCGTGGGCCGGAACTACTGAAGCTTTCTTT.

There are many counts of this clonotype. This chain links TRBV12-3 or TRBV12-4 with TRBJ1-2; tentative D call: TRBD1 (6 bases). Trimming cost V 4 bases and J 5 bases, with 14 bases left between them. CDR3 length: 14 residues. The DNA for the CDR3 is TGTGCCAGCAGTTGGGGGGGCGGAGGGTATGGCTACACCTTC. It specifies CASSWGGGGYGYTF.

This clonotype came up many times. This sequence joins TRBV9 and TRBJ2-2; 11 bases match TRBD1. This CDR3 has 17 amino acids. V lost 3 bases to trimming and J lost 7 bases; unmatched junction nucleotides: 11. Germline lookup yields CDR1 SGDLS and CDR2 YYNGEE. The CDR3 region is CASSEPRTGGAIGELFF. DNA for the CDR3: TGTGCCAGCAGCGAACCGAGGACAGGGGGCGCCATCGGGGAGCTGTTTTTT.

The chain couples TRBV3-1 to TRBJ2-7; the D gene could be TRBD1 or TRBD2 (6 bases each). The germline V and J ends were trimmed by 6 bases and 5 bases, with 17 bases remaining between them. CDR1 is LGHDT, CDR2 YNNKEL, per germline (reference sequence). The CDR3 sequence is 14 residues long. This CDR3 is CASSHRRDKHEQYF. CDR3 bases: TGTGCCAGCAGTCACAGGCGGGACAAGCACGAGCAGTACTTC.

The table lists this clonotype with many counts. The chain joins TRBV28 to TRBJ1-5, with unresolved D. The CDR3 runs to 12 residues. The V end lost 5 bases, the J end lost 9 bases, and 11 bases lay between the germline ends. CDR1 is MDHEN, CDR2 SYDVKM, per germline. The DNA of the CDR3 is TGTGCCAGCAGTCCTCAACGCGGGCCCCAGCATTTT. It encodes CASSPQRGPQHF.

The rearrangement joins TRBV12-3 or TRBV12-4 to TRBJ1-5; D ambiguous. The CDR3 is 15 residues long. The V end was cut by 4 bases, the J end by 6 bases, with 16 bases between. For the CDR3, the DNA is TGTGCCAGCAGTTACTCCCGGGGAGGTGGTCAGCCCCAGCATTTT. It translates to CASSYSRGGGQPQHF.

This clonotype appeared many times. The chain links TRBV28 to TRBJ2-7; a weak D match, TRBD1 (5 bases). The germline CDR1 and CDR2 sequences are MDHEN and SYDVKM. V gave up 6 bases and J gave up 5 bases, with 11 bases separating them. CDR3 length equals 12 residues. CDR3 sequence: CASSLKGNEQYF. DNA for the CDR3: TGTGCCAGCAGCCTCAAGGGGAACGAGCAGTACTTC.

This clonotype was detected only a few times. The chain combines TRBV5-6 with TRBJ2-7; D tentatively reads TRBD1 or TRBD2 (5 bases each). This CDR3 has 15 residues. The V end lost 5 bases, the J end lost 7 bases, and 22 bases lay between the germline ends. Germline CDR1 and CDR2: SGHDT and YYEEEE. CDR3 in amino acids: CASSQPDSAPGEQYF. CDR3 nucleotide sequence: TGTGCCAGCAGTCAACCGGACTCCGCCCCAGGGGAGCAGTACTTC.

This clonotype showed up many times. The chain combines TRBV14 with TRBJ2-7, with 8 bases that match TRBD1. CDR1 and CDR2 from the germline V gene are SGHDN and FVKESK. Trimming removed 1 base from V and 4 bases from J; junction bases left unmatched: 6. The CDR3 extends over 15 amino acids. The CDR3 loop reads CASSQGTGRWYEQYF. CDR3 sequence (DNA): TGTGCCAGCAGCCAAGGGACAGGGAGGTGGTACGAGCAGTACTTC.

Ten or more counts support this clonotype. The genes are TRBV28 and TRBJ1-1; 10 bases agree with TRBD1. This CDR3 is 17 amino acids long. Germline CDR1 is MDHEN and CDR2 is SYDVKM. Losses at the gene ends were 3 bases for V and 0 bases for J; bases not matched to a gene: 7. CDR3 sequence: CASSFVPGQGMNTEAFF. Here the CDR3 DNA reads TGTGCCAGCAGTTTCGTCCCGGGACAGGGGATGAACACTGAAGCTTTCTTT.

This clonotype came up many times. The genes are TRBV19 and TRBJ2-7; 7 bases match TRBD2. This CDR3 has 13 residues. Germline CDR1 and CDR2: LNHDA and SQIVND (reference sequence). Trimming at V came to 11 bases and at J to 3 bases, leaving 10 bases not matched to a gene. DNA for the CDR3: TGTGCCTCCCGAGGGAGGGGACTCTACGAGCAGTACTTC. Amino acid sequence: CASRGRGLYEQYF.

This clonotype was seen at least ten times. The chain is built from TRBV10-3 and TRBJ2-2; no clear D gene. This CDR3 is 15 amino acids long. V was shortened by 8 bases and J by 0 bases, with 13 bases between the two germline ends. The germline CDR1 and CDR2 sequences are ENHRY and SYGVKD. The CDR3 coding sequence is TGTGCCATCCGCCAATTCTCCTCGAACACCGGGGAGCTGTTTTTT. Amino acid sequence: CAIRQFSSNTGELFF.

This clonotype was seen a handful of times. V gene TRBV30 combines with J gene TRBJ2-3, with 11 bases that match TRBD2. Germline loops: CDR1 GTSNPN, CDR2 SVGIG (reference sequence). With V trimmed by 4 bases and J by 5 bases, 8 bases remained unmatched. The CDR3 runs to 15 residues. The CDR3 spells CAWNLAGGPGDTQYF. CDR3 in DNA: TGTGCCTGGAACTTAGCGGGAGGGCCAGGAGATACGCAGTATTTT.

This chain uses TRBV5-1 with TRBJ2-5, with D uncertain. The germline V gene has CDR1 SGHRS and CDR2 YFSETQ. Deletions cut 1 base from V and 1 base from J, with 5 bases between. The CDR3 spans 13 residues. The CDR3 sequence: CASSLLVQETQYF. The CDR3 DNA sequence: TGCGCCAGCAGCTTGCTTGTCCAAGAGACCCAGTACTTC.

In its sample, this clonotype was seen many times. The chain is built from TRBV14 and TRBJ1-2, with 7 bases fitting TRBD1. Germline trimming cut 0 bases from V and 3 bases from J; bases unmatched to any gene: 7. The V gene's germline CDR1 is SGHDN and CDR2 FVKESK. CDR3 length equals 16 residues. CDR3 protein: CASSQEVGTVYYGYTF. The CDR3 nucleotides read TGTGCCAGCAGCCAAGAGGTTGGGACAGTGTACTATGGCTACACCTTC.

This clonotype was observed many times. V and J are TRBV13 and TRBJ2-7; 12 bases are shared with TRBD2. After removal of 5 bases from V and 3 bases from J, the junction contained 5 bases not matched to a gene. Germline values: CDR1 PRHDT, CDR2 FYEKMQ (reference sequence). The CDR3 covers 15 residues. The CDR3 DNA follows: TGTGCCAGCAGCCCGCGGGGACTAGCGGGCTACGAGCAGTACTTC. It is translated as CASSPRGLAGYEQYF.

This clonotype was picked up many times. The chain combines TRBV6-1 with TRBJ1-2; 7 bases fit TRBD1. Germline V gene data show CDR1 as MNHNS and CDR2 as SASEGT. V lost 5 bases and J lost 7; bases outside the gene matches: 10. This CDR3 is 14 amino acids long. The chain's CDR3 is CASSRDRVLGGYTF. CDR3 nucleotides: TGTGCCAGCAGTCGCGACAGGGTCTTGGGTGGCTACACCTTC.

This clonotype was observed a handful of times. The chain is built from TRBV5-1 and TRBJ1-5; perhaps TRBD1 as D (6 bases). Per the germline V gene, CDR1 is SGHRS and CDR2 is YFSETQ. The CDR3 totals 15 residues. V dropped 3 bases and J dropped 5 bases, with 15 bases sitting between them. CDR3 DNA sequence: TGCGCCAGCAGCTCGGAGGGGGGGCCGCATCAGCCCCAGCATTTT. This gives the protein CASSSEGGPHQPQHF.